This entry describes one T cell receptor beta chain. The data belong to a study of blood T cell repertoires in COVID-19. It was during active infection that Seattle patients were enrolled and then longitudinally followed. Per germline, CDR1 SGHVS and CDR2 FQNEAQ. Trimming took off 2 bases at V and 1 base at J, with 8 bases between the two ends. This CDR3 has 14 residues. Measured with immunoSEQ multiplex PCR; TCRdb has only the in-frame clones, and not every one. The data contain around 53,000 clones, around nine tenths of them singletons. The specimen sequenced was peripheral blood. This clonotype was sampled from an older woman with COVID-19, enrolled during active disease. The chain recombines TRBV7-8 with TRBJ1-1; D perhaps matches TRBD1 (6 bases). CDR3: CASSLKQGNTEAFF. Here the CDR3 DNA reads TGTGCCAGCAGCTTAAAACAGGGGAACACTGAAGCTTTCTTT. Variable domain in full (rest from reference TRBV7-8 and TRBJ1-1): GAGVSQSPRYKVAKRGQDVALRCDPISGHVSLFWYQQALGQGPEFLTYFQNEAQLDKSGLPSDRFFAERPEGSVSTLKIQRTQQEDSAVYLCASSLKQGNTEAFFGQGTRLTVV.